Each of the 25 T cell receptor beta chains below was sequenced from the same sample in a study of a mutant IDH1 vaccine in newly diagnosed glioma. Sample time point: baseline, week 1 (first vaccination visit). Treatment indicated: pre-vaccination baseline after standard-of-care therapy. Data came from immunoSEQ multiplex PCR; TCRdb stores just in-frame clones and leaves some out. The table has around 24,000 clones, 90% to 95% seen once. The starting material was PBMCs, obtained from a glioma patient treated with radiotherapy, temozolomide or both. These receptors were collected from a man in his forties with glioma.

V usage is TRBV4-3 and J usage is TRBJ2-5; D gene ambiguous. This CDR3 has 13 amino acids. The V end was cut by 1 base, the J end by 1 base, with 4 bases between. The V gene's germline CDR1 is LGHNA and CDR2 YSLEER. CDR3 loop: CASSQAPQETQYF. In DNA, the CDR3 is TGCGCCAGCAGCCAAGCCCCCCAAGAGACCCAGTACTTC.

The chain combines TRBV6-6 with TRBJ2-6; 9 positions match TRBD1. From germline, CDR1 is MNHNY and CDR2 SVGAGI (reference sequence). The CDR3 sequence is 16 residues long. The trim removed 6 bases at V and 3 bases at J, leaving 6 bases unmatched. The CDR3 region is CASSLDRGDGANVLTF. The CDR3 nucleotides are TGTGCCAGCAGCCTCGACAGGGGGGATGGGGCCAACGTCCTGACTTTC.

The chain links TRBV19 to TRBJ2-5; 7 nucleotides agree with TRBD1. Germline values: CDR1 LNHDA, CDR2 SQIVND (reference sequence). V lost 8 bases, J lost 4 bases, and 1 base stayed unmatched. The length of the CDR3 is 11 residues. In nucleotides, the CDR3 is TGTGCCAGTGGGACAGTAGAGACCCAGTACTTC. It translates to CASGTVETQYF.

The gene calls are TRBV10-3 and TRBJ1-1, with D possibly TRBD1 on 5 matching bases. V lost 8 bases and J 7 bases, leaving 20 bases between the germline ends. The CDR3 extends over 14 amino acids. In germline, CDR1 is ENHRY, CDR2 SYGVKD. CDR3 loop: CAIGSGGGYGEAFF. In nucleotides, the CDR3 is TGTGCCATCGGCTCGGGGGGGGGTTACGGTGAAGCTTTCTTT.

The chain employs TRBV7-8 and TRBJ1-1, with D perhaps TRBD1 (5 bases). CDR3 length: 11 amino acids. The ends were cut back, 7 bases at V and 6 bases at J, with 9 bases in the middle. The germline CDR1 and CDR2 sequences are SGHVS and FQNEAQ. This chain's CDR3 is CASTRGAEAFF. CDR3 DNA sequence: TGTGCCAGCACTAGGGGAGCTGAAGCTTTCTTT.

On this clone itself: The same CDR3 is also encoded by other DNA sequences in this sample. J is TRBJ2-5 and V is TRBV9; D is unclear. CDR3 length equals 14 residues. CDR1 is SGDLS and CDR2 is YYNGEE in the germline V gene. Deletions cut 0 bases from V and 2 bases from J, with 8 bases between. In DNA form, the CDR3 reads TGTGCCAGCAGCGTAGAGGGTTTGCAAGAGACCCAGTACTTC. This codes for CASSVEGLQETQYF.

J is TRBJ2-2 and V is TRBV19; 8 positions match TRBD1. V was clipped by 2 bases and J by 5 bases; unmatched bases: 4. The length of the CDR3 is 15 residues. The germline CDR1 and CDR2 sequences are LNHDA and SQIVND (reference sequence). The CDR3 bases are TGTGCCAGTAGTATAACGCACAGGGGGACCGGGGAGCTGTTTTTT. Encoded protein: CASSITHRGTGELFF.

The rearrangement uses TRBV27 and TRBJ2-7; 9 bases fit TRBD1. The V gene's germline CDR1 is MNHEY and CDR2 SMNVEV (reference sequence). This CDR3 is built from 16 residues. The ends lost 0 bases at V and 2 bases at J; junction bases unmatched: 5. CDR3 region: CASSLSWGQGPYEQYF. CDR3 DNA sequence: TGTGCCAGCAGTTTATCTTGGGGACAGGGTCCCTACGAGCAGTACTTC.

The chain employs TRBV5-6 and TRBJ2-7, with D possibly being TRBD1 (5 bases). Germline V lookup: CDR1 SGHDT, CDR2 YYEEEE. V gave up 0 bases and J gave up 2 bases, with 15 bases separating them. This CDR3 is built from 16 residues. The CDR3 region has the DNA TGTGCCAGCAGCTTGGGGGGCGGCGGAACCCCCTACGAGCAGTACTTC. Translating it yields CASSLGGGGTPYEQYF.

The chain carries TRBV7-9 and TRBJ1-2; 8 bases map to TRBD1. Germline CDR1 SEHNR, CDR2 FQNEAQ (reference sequence). The CDR3 is made up of 14 amino acids. V lost 3 bases and J lost 4; bases outside the gene matches: 4. The CDR3 region is CASSFSGGGYGYTF. The CDR3 DNA sequence: TGTGCCAGCAGCTTTTCAGGGGGCGGCTATGGCTACACCTTC.

This clone occurred a few times. V and J are TRBV30 and TRBJ2-2, with 8 positions matching TRBD1. The length of the CDR3 is 13 residues. Germline trimming cut 4 bases from V and 3 bases from J; bases unmatched to any gene: 1. The germline V gene encodes CDR1 GTSNPN and CDR2 SVGIG (reference sequence). The CDR3 here is CAWTDRDTGELFF. CDR3 sequence (DNA): TGTGCCTGGACGGACAGGGACACCGGGGAGCTGTTTTTT.

The rearrangement uses TRBV30 and TRBJ2-3, with D tentatively TRBD2 (6 bases). CDR1 is GTSNPN, CDR2 SVGIG, per germline (reference sequence). Trimming removed 4 bases from V and 3 bases from J, with 32 bases in between. CDR3 length equals 20 residues. The CDR3 is CAWTSKEVRALGGVTDTQYF. DNA of the CDR3: TGTGCCTGGACGTCTAAGGAAGTTCGGGCTCTGGGGGGAGTGACAGATACGCAGTATTTT.

This chain uses TRBV5-1 with TRBJ2-3; 8 bases agree with TRBD2. The V gene end was trimmed by 4 bases and the J gene end by 1 base; junction bases not matched to a gene: 5. The CDR3 is made up of 15 amino acids. The germline gives CDR1 SGHRS, CDR2 YFSETQ. Here the CDR3 DNA reads TGCGCCAGCAGCCCAGCGGGAGTTCGCACAGATACGCAGTATTTT. The encoded protein is CASSPAGVRTDTQYF.

The chain employs TRBV5-4 and TRBJ2-2; unclear D gene. This CDR3 is built from 14 residues. CDR1 and CDR2 from the germline V gene are SGHNT and YYREEE (reference sequence). Trimming removed 2 bases at V and 3 bases at J, with 8 bases between. The CDR3 DNA follows: TGTGCCAGCAGCTTAGGCAGCGACACCGGGGAGCTGTTTTTT. As protein: CASSLGSDTGELFF.

The V gene is TRBV15, the J gene TRBJ2-2; D could derive from TRBD1 or TRBD2 (5 bases each). The germline V and J ends were trimmed by 0 bases and 0 bases, with 8 bases remaining between them. The CDR3 is 16 amino acids. Per the germline V gene, CDR1 is LNHNV and CDR2 is YYDKDF (reference sequence). The CDR3 region is CATSREGTANTGELFF. Here the CDR3 DNA reads TGTGCCACCAGCAGAGAAGGGACCGCGAACACCGGGGAGCTGTTTTTT. Full variable domain (remainder filled in from reference TRBV15 and TRBJ2-2): DAMVIQNPRYQVTQFGKPVTLSCSQTLNHNVMYWYQQKSSQAPKLLFHYYDKDFNNEADTPDNFQSRRPNTSFCFLDIRSPGLGDTAMYLCATSREGTANTGELFFGEGSRLTVL.

The chain employs TRBV7-3 and TRBJ2-7; TRBD2 matches at 9 bases. Germline-derived CDR1 and CDR2 are SGHTA and FQGTGA. The CDR3 is 15 amino acids. With 3 bases clipped from V and 0 bases from J, the junction kept 3 bases outside the gene matches. This CDR3 reads CASSLAGGSSYEQYF. The CDR3 coding sequence is TGTGCCAGCAGCTTGGCGGGGGGGAGCTCCTACGAGCAGTACTTC. Supplemented by reference TRBV7-3 and TRBJ2-7, the full variable domain reads GAGVSQTPSNKVTEKGKYVELRCDPISGHTALYWYRQSLGQGPEFLIYFQGTGAADDSGLPNDRFFAVRPEGSVSTLKIQRTERGDSAVYLCASSLAGGSSYEQYFGPGTRLTVT.

The chain recombines TRBV29-1 with TRBJ2-1; TRBD2 agrees at 10 bases. This CDR3 contains 16 residues. CDR1 and CDR2 from the germline V gene are SQVTM and ANQGSEA. The J segment lost 6 bases and the V segment lost 0 bases, leaving 8 bases of the junction unmatched. CDR3 nucleotide sequence: TGCAGCGTTGAAGATCCCCTAGCGGGAGTCGGCAATGAGCAGTTCTTC. Its protein is CSVEDPLAGVGNEQFF.

The V call is TRBV7-7, the J call TRBJ2-7; D is possibly TRBD1 (5 bases). Trimming cost V 1 base and J 7 bases, with 11 bases left between them. In germline, CDR1 is SSHAT, CDR2 FNYEAQ (reference sequence). This CDR3 region has 13 residues. DNA for the CDR3: TGTGCCAGCAGCTTAGAACTGGGGCGTGAGCAGTACTTC. Translation: CASSLELGREQYF.

The V and J genes are TRBV6-5 and TRBJ1-5; no definite D call. CDR3 length: 15 amino acids. With 6 bases removed from V and 0 bases from J, the gap between germline ends came to 12 bases. Per germline, CDR1 MNHEY and CDR2 SVGAGI. The CDR3 DNA reads TGTGCCAGCAGGATAAGAACCTATAGCAATCAGCCCCAGCATTTT. Translating it yields CASRIRTYSNQPQHF.

The table lists this clone with a few counts. V and J are TRBV19 and TRBJ2-2, with a weak D call TRBD2 (5 bases). The CDR3 runs to 14 residues. Trimming pared 1 base from V and 4 bases from J, leaving 7 bases between. Looked up from germline, CDR1 is LNHDA and CDR2 is SQIVND (reference sequence). CDR3 in amino acids: CASSIGGITGELFF. The CDR3 DNA reads as TGTGCCAGTAGTATAGGAGGGATCACCGGGGAGCTGTTTTTT.

The DNA for the CDR3 is TGTGCCAGCAGCTTAGTTAGGACAGGGGGCGACGAGCAGTACTTC. This codes for CASSLVRTGGDEQYF. This rearrangement joins TRBV7-8 to TRBJ2-7; 11 bases line up with TRBD1. Germline CDR1 reads SGHVS; CDR2 reads FQNEAQ. This CDR3 is 15 amino acids long. The ends lost 1 base at V and 5 bases at J; junction bases unmatched: 4.

As DNA, the CDR3 is TGTGCCAGCAGCTGGGATGCCGGGGAGCTGTTTTTT. This sequence encodes CASSWDAGELFF. The chain is built from TRBV7-2 and TRBJ2-2, with unresolved D. The CDR3 length is 12 residues. Germline assignment: CDR1 SGHTA and CDR2 FQGNSA. Trimming took off 4 bases at V and 6 bases at J, with 6 bases between the two ends.

The chain has TRBV5-6 and TRBJ1-2, with a tentative D call TRBD1 (5 bases). CDR1 is SGHDT, CDR2 YYEEEE, per germline. Trimming took off 4 bases at V and 3 bases at J, with 16 bases between the two ends. The CDR3 contains 15 residues. CDR3 sequence: CASSTGPNDDYGYTF. CDR3 nucleotide sequence: TGTGCCAGCAGCACGGGACCAAACGACGACTATGGCTACACCTTC.

V usage is TRBV27 and J usage is TRBJ2-3; 9 bases are shared with TRBD2. J lost 8 bases, V lost 0 bases, and 6 bases had no gene match. The CDR3 is 15 residues long. Germline assignment: CDR1 MNHEY and CDR2 SMNVEV (reference sequence). In DNA, the CDR3 is TGTGCCAGCAGTTTATCGTCGTGGCGGGGGGGTACGCAGTATTTT. Amino acid sequence: CASSLSSWRGGTQYF.

For the CDR3, the DNA is TGCGCCAGCAGCCAAGATCTAGGCCGAAACACCATATATTTT. Translated, it gives CASSQDLGRNTIYF. The chain links TRBV4-1 to TRBJ1-3, with D uncertain. Germline V CDR1 and CDR2: MGHRA, YSYEKL. V lost 0 bases, J lost 5 bases, and 8 bases lay in between. The CDR3 covers 14 residues.